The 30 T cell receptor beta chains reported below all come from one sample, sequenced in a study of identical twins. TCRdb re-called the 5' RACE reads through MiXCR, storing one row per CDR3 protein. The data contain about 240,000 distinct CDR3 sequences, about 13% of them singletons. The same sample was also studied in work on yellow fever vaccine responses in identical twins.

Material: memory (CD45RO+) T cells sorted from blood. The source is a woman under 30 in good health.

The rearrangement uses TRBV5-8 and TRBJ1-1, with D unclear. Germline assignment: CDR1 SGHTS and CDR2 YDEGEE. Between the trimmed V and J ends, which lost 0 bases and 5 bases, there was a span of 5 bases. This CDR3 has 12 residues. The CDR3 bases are TGTGCCAGCAGCTTGGTAACAACTGAAGCTTTCTTT. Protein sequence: CASSLVTTEAFF.

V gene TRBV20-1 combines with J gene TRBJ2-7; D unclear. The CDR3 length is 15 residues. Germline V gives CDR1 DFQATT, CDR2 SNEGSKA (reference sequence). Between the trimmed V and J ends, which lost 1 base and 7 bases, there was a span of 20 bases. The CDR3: CSARAYLESLSEQYF. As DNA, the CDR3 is TGCAGTGCTAGAGCTTACTTGGAGTCCCTAAGTGAGCAGTACTTC.

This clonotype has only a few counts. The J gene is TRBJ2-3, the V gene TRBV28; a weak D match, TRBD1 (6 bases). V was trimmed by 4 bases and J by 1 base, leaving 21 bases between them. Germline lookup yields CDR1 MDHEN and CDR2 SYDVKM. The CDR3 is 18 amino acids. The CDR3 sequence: CASSSLHAQGLGTDTQYF. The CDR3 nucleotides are TGTGCCAGCAGTTCACTCCACGCACAGGGTTTAGGCACAGATACGCAGTATTTT.

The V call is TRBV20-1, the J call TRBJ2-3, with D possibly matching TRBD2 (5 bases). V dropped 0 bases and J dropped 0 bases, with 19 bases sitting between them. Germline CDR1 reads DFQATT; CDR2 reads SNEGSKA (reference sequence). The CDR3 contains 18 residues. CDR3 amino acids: CSARDDPFLATSTDTQYF. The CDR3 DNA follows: TGCAGTGCTAGAGACGACCCGTTCTTAGCGACTAGCACAGATACGCAGTATTTT.

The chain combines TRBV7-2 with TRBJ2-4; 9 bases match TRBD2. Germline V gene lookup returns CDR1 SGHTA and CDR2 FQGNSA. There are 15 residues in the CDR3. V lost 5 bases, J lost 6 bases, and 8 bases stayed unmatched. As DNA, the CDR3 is TGTGCCAGCAGCCCAACAGTAGCGGGAGCAAACATTCAGTACTTC. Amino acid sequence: CASSPTVAGANIQYF.

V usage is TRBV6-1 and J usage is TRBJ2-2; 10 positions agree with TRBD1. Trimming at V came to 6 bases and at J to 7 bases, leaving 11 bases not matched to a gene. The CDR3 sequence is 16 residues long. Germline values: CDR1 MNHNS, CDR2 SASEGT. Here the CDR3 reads CASRRKTGGLGGELFF. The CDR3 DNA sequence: TGTGCCAGCAGACGGAAGACAGGGGGCTTAGGCGGGGAGCTGTTTTTT.

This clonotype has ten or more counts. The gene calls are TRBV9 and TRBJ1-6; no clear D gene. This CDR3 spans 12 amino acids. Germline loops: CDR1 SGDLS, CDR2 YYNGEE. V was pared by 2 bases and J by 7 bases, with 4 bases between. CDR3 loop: CASSVGNSPLHF. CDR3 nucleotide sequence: TGTGCCAGCAGCGTGGGGAATTCACCCCTCCACTTT.

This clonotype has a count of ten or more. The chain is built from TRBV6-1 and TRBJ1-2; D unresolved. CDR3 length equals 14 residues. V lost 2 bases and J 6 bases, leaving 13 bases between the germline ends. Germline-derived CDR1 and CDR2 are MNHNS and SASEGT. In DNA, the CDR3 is TGTGCCAGCAGTGAACGGTTGGCAGTCGATGGCTACACCTTC. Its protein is CASSERLAVDGYTF.

DNA for the CDR3: TGTGCCAGCAGGCGACAGGAGTTGTACCAAGAGACCCAGTACTTC. The encoded protein is CASRRQELYQETQYF. The J gene is TRBJ2-5, the V gene TRBV6-1; D possibly corresponds to TRBD1 (6 bases). CDR1 and CDR2 from the germline V gene are MNHNS and SASEGT. This CDR3 comprises 15 residues. V was clipped by 6 bases and J by 0 bases, with 14 bases between them.

The CDR3 sequence is CASRRESTGELFF. DNA for the CDR3: TGTGCCAGCAGGAGGGAGTCCACCGGGGAGCTGTTTTTT. The chain employs TRBV6-4 and TRBJ2-2; TRBD2 might be the D (5 bases). The germline V gene has CDR1 MRHNA and CDR2 SNTAGT. This CDR3 has 13 residues. V was shortened by 6 bases and J by 4 bases, with 9 bases between the two germline ends.

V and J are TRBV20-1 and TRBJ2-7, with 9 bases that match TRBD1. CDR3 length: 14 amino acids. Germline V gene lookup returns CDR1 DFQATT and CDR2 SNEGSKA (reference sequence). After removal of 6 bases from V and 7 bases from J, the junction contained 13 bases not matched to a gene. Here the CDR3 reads CSATVIQGAFEQYF. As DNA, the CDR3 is TGCAGTGCGACCGTTATACAGGGGGCGTTTGAGCAGTACTTC.

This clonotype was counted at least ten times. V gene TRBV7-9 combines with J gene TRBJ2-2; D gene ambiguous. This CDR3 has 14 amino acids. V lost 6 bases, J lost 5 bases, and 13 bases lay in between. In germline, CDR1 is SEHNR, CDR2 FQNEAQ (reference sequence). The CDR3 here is CASRNGAGTGELFF. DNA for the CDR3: TGTGCCAGCAGGAACGGCGCCGGAACCGGGGAGCTGTTTTTT. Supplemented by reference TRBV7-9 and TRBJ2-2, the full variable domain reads DTGVSQNPRHKITKRGQNVTFRCDPISEHNRLYWYRQTLGQGPEFLTYFQNEAQLEKSRLLSDRFSAERPKGSFSTLEIQRTEQGDSAMYLCASRNGAGTGELFFGEGSRLTVL.

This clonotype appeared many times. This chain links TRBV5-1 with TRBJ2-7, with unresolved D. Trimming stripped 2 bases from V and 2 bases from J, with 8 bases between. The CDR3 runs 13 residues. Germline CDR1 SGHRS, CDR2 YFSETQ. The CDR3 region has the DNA TGCGCCAGCAGCTTCTCAGTAACCTACGAGCAGTACTTC. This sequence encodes CASSFSVTYEQYF. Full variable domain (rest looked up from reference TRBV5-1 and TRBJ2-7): KAGVTQTPRYLIKTRGQQVTLSCSPISGHRSVSWYQQTPGQGLQFLFEYFSETQRNKGNFPGRFSGRQFSNSRSEMNVSTLELGDSALYLCASSFSVTYEQYFGPGTRLTVT.

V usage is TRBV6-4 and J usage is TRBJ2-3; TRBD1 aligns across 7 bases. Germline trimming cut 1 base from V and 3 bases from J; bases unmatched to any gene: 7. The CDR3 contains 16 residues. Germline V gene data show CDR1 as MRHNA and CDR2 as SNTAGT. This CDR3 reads CASSDLSGGGTDTQYF. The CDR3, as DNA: TGTGCCAGCAGTGACTTGTCAGGGGGTGGGACAGATACGCAGTATTTT.

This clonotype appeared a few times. In nucleotides, the CDR3 is TGTGCCAGCAGTTTAGGGCAGGGGGGGTACACTGAAGCTTTCTTT. It encodes CASSLGQGGYTEAFF. The V gene is TRBV28, the J gene TRBJ1-1; 7 nucleotides align to TRBD1. J was trimmed by 3 bases and V by 2 bases; bases with no gene match: 6. CDR1 is MDHEN, CDR2 SYDVKM, per germline. The CDR3 sequence is 15 residues long. Variable domain in full (rest from reference TRBV28 and TRBJ1-1): DVKVTQSSRYLVKRTGEKVFLECVQDMDHENMFWYRQDPGLGLRLIYFSYDVKMKEKGDIPEGYSVSREKKERFSLILESASTNQTSMYLCASSLGQGGYTEAFFGQGTRLTVV.

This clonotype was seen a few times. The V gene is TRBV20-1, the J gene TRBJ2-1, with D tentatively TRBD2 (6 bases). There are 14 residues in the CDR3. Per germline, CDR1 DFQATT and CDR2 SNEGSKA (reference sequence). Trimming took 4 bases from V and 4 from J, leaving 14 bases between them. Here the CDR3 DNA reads TGCAGTGCTAAGACGGGACTCAGTTACAATGAGCAGTTCTTC. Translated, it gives CSAKTGLSYNEQFF.

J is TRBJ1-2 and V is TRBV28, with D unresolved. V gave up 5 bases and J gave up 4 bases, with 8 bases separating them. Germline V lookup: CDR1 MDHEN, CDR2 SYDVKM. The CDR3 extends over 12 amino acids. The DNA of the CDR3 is TGTGCCAGCAGTGAGGCTTCCTATGGCTACACCTTC. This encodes CASSEASYGYTF.

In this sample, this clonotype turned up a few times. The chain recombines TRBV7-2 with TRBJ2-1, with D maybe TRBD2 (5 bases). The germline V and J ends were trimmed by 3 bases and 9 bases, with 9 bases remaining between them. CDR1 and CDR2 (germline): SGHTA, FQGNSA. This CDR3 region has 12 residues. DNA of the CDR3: TGTGCCAGCAGCTTCCGAGGGAGTGAGCAGTTCTTC. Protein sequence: CASSFRGSEQFF.

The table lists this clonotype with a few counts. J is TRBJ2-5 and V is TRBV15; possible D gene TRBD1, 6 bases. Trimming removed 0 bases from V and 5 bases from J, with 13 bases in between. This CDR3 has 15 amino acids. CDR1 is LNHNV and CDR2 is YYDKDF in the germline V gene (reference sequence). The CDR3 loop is CATSRDRQAGETQYF. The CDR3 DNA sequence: TGTGCCACCAGCAGAGATCGACAGGCCGGGGAGACCCAGTACTTC.

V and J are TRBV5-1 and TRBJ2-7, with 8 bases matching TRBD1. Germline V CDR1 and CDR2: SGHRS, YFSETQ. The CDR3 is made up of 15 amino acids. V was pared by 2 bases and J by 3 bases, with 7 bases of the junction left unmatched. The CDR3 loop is CASSFTSGGGYEQYF. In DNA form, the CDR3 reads TGCGCCAGCAGCTTCACTTCAGGGGGCGGCTACGAGCAGTACTTC.

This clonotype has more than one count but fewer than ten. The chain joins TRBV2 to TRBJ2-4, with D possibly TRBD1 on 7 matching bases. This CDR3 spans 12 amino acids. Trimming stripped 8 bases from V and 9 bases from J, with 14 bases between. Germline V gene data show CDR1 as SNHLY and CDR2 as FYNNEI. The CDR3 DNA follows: TGTGCCAGCTTCCTCCAGGGGGGCATTCAGTACTTC. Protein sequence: CASFLQGGIQYF.

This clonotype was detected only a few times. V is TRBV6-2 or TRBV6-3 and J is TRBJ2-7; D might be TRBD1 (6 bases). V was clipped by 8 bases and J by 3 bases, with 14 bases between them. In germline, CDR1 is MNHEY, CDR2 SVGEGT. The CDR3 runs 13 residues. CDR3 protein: CASSRQQGYEQYF. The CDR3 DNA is TGTGCCAGCTCGAGACAACAGGGCTACGAGCAGTACTTC.

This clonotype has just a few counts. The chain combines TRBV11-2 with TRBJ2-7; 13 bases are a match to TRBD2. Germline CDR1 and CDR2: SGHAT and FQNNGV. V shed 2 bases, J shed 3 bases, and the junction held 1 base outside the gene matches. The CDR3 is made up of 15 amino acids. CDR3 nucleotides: TGTGCCAGCAGCTTATGGACTAGCGGGGGCTACGAGCAGTACTTC. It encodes CASSLWTSGGYEQYF.

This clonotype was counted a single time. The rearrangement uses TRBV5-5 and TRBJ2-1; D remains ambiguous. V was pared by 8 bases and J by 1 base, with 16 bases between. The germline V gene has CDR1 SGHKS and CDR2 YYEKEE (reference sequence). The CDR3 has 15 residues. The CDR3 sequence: CARGPGLPSYNEQFF. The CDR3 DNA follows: TGTGCCAGGGGCCCCGGGCTCCCATCCTACAATGAGCAGTTCTTC.

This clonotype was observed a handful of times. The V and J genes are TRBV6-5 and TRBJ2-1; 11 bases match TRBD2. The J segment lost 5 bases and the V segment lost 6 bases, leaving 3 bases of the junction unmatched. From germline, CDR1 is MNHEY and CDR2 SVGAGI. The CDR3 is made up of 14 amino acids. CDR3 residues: CASSYSGGDNEQFF. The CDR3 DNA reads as TGTGCCAGCAGCTATAGCGGGGGGGACAATGAGCAGTTCTTC.

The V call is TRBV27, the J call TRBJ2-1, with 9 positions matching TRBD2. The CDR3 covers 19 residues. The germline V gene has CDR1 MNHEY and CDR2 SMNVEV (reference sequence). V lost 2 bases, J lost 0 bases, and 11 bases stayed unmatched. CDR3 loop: CASSLVGLAGRSSYNEQFF. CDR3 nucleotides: TGTGCCAGCAGTTTAGTGGGTCTAGCGGGACGTAGCTCCTACAATGAGCAGTTCTTC.

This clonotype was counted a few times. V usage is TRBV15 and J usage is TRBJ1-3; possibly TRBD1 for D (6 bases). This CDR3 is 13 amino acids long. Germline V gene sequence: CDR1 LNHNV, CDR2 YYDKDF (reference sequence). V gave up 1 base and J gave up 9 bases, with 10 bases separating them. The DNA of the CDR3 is TGTGCCACCAGCAGAGTGACAGGAGGCACCATATATTTT. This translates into CATSRVTGGTIYF.

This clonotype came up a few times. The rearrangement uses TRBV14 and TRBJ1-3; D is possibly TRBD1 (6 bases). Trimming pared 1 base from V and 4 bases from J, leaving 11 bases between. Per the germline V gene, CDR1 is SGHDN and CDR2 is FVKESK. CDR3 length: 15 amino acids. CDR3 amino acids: CASSQGWGRGNTIYF. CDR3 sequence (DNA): TGTGCCAGCAGCCAAGGATGGGGGCGAGGAAACACCATATATTTT.

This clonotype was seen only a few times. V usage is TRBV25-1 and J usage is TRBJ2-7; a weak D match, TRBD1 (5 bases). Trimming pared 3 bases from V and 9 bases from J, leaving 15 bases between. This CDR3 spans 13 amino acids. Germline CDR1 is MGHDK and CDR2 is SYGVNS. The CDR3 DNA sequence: TGTGCCAGCAGTGACAGGGTCCCTTTCGCGCAGTACTTC. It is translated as CASSDRVPFAQYF.

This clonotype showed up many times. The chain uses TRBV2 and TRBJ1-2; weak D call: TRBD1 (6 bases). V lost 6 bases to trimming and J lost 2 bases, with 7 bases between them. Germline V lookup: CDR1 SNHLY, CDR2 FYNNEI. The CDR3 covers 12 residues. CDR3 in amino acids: CASRGTNYGYTF. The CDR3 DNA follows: TGTGCCAGCAGGGGGACAAACTATGGCTACACCTTC.